These T cell receptor beta chains were read from a single sample in a study of PD-1 blockade in classical Hodgkin lymphoma. The method was immunoSEQ multiplex PCR; TCRdb's version includes in-frame clones alone and lacks a portion of them. The data show more than 90,000 clones, about 89% seen once. Here the sequenced sample was peripheral blood mononuclear cells (PBMCs), taken before the second cycle of nivolumab. The receptors originated from a human donor with classical Hodgkin lymphoma. Both conserved end residues are part of each CDR3. D genes are given only for firm matches. Clone sizes are given selectively: once, few, many, or a class where the clone is expanded.

j_call clone_size d_call v_call cdr3_aa cdr3_nt
TRBJ1-2 NA NA TRBV28 CASSFGLSYYGYTF TGTGCCAGCAGTTTCGGATTATCCTACTATGGCTACACCTTC
TRBJ1-1 NA TRBD1 TRBV5-8 CASTPWDRGWTEAFF TGTGCCAGCACCCCCTGGGACAGGGGGTGGACTGAAGCTTTCTTT
TRBJ1-5 NA NA TRBV5-4 CASSLGPPGRGPNQPQHF TGTGCCAGCAGCTTGGGACCCCCAGGCCGGGGGCCCAATCAGCCCCAGCATTTT
TRBJ1-3 NA NA TRBV7-2 CASSPAGDTIYF TGTGCCAGCAGCCCAGCCGGGGACACCATATATTTT
TRBJ1-5 NA NA TRBV7-2 CASSKEQGSNQPQHF TGTGCCAGCAGCAAAGAACAGGGAAGCAATCAGCCCCAGCATTTT
TRBJ2-3 NA NA TRBV18 CASSSRQASTDTQYF TGTGCCAGCTCGTCCAGGCAGGCTAGCACAGATACGCAGTATTTT
TRBJ1-2 NA TRBD1 TRBV5-4 CASSLVQGAYGYTF TGTGCCAGCAGCTTAGTACAGGGGGCCTATGGCTACACCTTC
TRBJ1-1 NA NA TRBV5-5 CASSLTQVWDTEAFF TGTGCCAGCAGCCTTACGCAGGTGTGGGACACTGAAGCTTTCTTT
TRBJ2-7 NA TRBD1 TRBV7-6 CASSSRPGQTYEQYF TGTGCCAGCAGCTCAAGGCCGGGACAGACCTACGAGCAGTACTTC
TRBJ2-3 NA TRBD1 TRBV6-4 CASAGTGTDTQYF TGTGCCAGCGCCGGGACAGGGACAGATACGCAGTATTTT
TRBJ2-5 NA TRBD2 TRBV7-9 CASSLGWREGSETQYF TGTGCCAGCAGCTTAGGATGGAGGGAGGGAAGCGAGACCCAGTACTTC
TRBJ2-2 NA TRBD1 TRBV10-3 CAISETAHSGGAGGELFF TGTGCCATCAGTGAGACGGCCCATTCAGGGGGCGCGGGCGGGGAGCTGTTTTTT
TRBJ1-2 NA NA TRBV5-5 CASSLWQSGDGYTF TGTGCCAGCAGCTTGTGGCAGTCAGGGGATGGCTACACCTTC
TRBJ2-1 NA NA TRBV30 CAFSQDNEQFF TGTGCCTTCTCACAGGACAATGAGCAGTTCTTC
TRBJ2-1 NA NA TRBV7-3 CASSRLPSPNEQFF TGTGCCAGCAGTCGCCTCCCTAGCCCAAATGAGCAGTTCTTC
TRBJ1-3 NA TRBD1 TRBV9 CASSSGTVEGNTIYF TGTGCCAGCAGCTCAGGGACAGTTGAGGGAAACACCATATATTTT
TRBJ1-1 NA NA TRBV10-3 CAISDSVNTEAFF TGTGCCATCAGCGACAGCGTGAACACTGAAGCTTTCTTT
TRBJ2-3 once TRBD1 TRBV7-9 CASSLGWTGLGDTQYF TGTGCCAGCAGCTTAGGCTGGACAGGGCTTGGAGATACGCAGTATTTT
TRBJ2-1 NA NA TRBV27 CASSFPSPALFF TGTGCCAGCAGTTTCCCCTCCCCCGCGCTGTTCTTC
TRBJ1-2 NA NA TRBV7-2 CASSLARQAARGYTF TGTGCCAGCAGCTTAGCTAGACAGGCCGCGCGCGGCTACACCTTC
TRBJ1-5 NA NA TRBV4-2 CASSLGLYPPSNQPQHF TGTGCCAGCAGCTTGGGACTCTACCCTCCTAGCAATCAGCCCCAGCATTTT
TRBJ1-1 NA NA TRBV27 CASSFEGTEAFF TGTGCCAGCAGTTTCGAGGGCACTGAAGCTTTCTTT
TRBJ1-1 NA NA TRBV28 CASSFAETEAFF TGTGCCAGCAGTTTTGCGGAGACTGAAGCTTTCTTT
TRBJ2-5 NA TRBD1 TRBV4-1 CASSQAQGEETQYF TGCGCCAGCAGCCAAGCTCAGGGGGAAGAGACCCAGTACTTC
TRBJ1-1 NA NA TRBV29-1 CSVGRNMNTEAFF TGCAGCGTTGGACGGAATATGAACACTGAAGCTTTCTTT
TRBJ2-1 once NA TRBV7-3 CASSLTGVREQFF TGTGCCAGCAGCTTAACGGGGGTGCGTGAGCAGTTCTTC